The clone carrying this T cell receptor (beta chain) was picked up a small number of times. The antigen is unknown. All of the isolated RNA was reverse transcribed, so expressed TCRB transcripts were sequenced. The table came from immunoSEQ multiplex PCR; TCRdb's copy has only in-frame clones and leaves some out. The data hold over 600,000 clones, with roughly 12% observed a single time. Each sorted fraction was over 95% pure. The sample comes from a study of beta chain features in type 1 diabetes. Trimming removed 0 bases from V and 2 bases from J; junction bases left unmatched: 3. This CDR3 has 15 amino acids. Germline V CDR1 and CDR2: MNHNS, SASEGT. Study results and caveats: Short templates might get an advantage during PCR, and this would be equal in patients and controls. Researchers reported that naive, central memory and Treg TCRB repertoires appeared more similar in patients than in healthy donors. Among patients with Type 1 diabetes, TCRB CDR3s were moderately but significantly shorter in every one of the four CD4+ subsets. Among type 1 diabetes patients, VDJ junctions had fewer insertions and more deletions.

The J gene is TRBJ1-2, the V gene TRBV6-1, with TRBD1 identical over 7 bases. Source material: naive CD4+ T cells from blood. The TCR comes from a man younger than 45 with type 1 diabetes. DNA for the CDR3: TGTGCCAGCAGTGAAGCAGGGGGCGTAAACTATGGCTACACCTTC. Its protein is CASSEAGGVNYGYTF.